Below are 27 T cell receptor beta chains sequenced from a single sample in a study of OX40 agonist ivuxolimab in advanced cancers. Clones were sequenced by immunoSEQ multiplex PCR, and TCRdb holds only the in-frame ones, with some missing. The profile covers roughly 89,000 clones, with 86% appearing a single time and 6.5% taken by the ten largest. Sequencing was performed on CD4+ or CD8+ T cells sorted from blood, taken in a trial of the OX40 agonist ivuxolimab. Receptors were obtained from an adult with an advanced solid tumor such as melanoma, head and neck, liver or kidney cancer.

This clone was seen only once. V and J are TRBV5-6 and TRBJ1-5; D remains ambiguous. V was clipped by 0 bases and J by 2 bases, with 0 bases between them. The CDR3 has 12 residues. Germline-derived CDR1 and CDR2 are SGHDT and YYEEEE. As DNA, the CDR3 is TGTGCCAGCAGCTTGGGCAATCAGCCCCAGCATTTT. It encodes CASSLGNQPQHF. The variable domain in full, with the rest retrieved from reference TRBV5-6 and TRBJ1-5, is DAGVTQSPTHLIKTRGQQVTLRCSPKSGHDTVSWYQQALGQGPQFIFQYYEEEERQRGNFPDRFSGHQFPNYSSELNVNALLLGDSALYLCASSLGNQPQHFGDGTRLSIL.

The chain carries TRBV6-5 and TRBJ1-3; D unresolved. CDR1 is MNHEY, CDR2 SVGAGI, per germline. With 2 bases removed from V and 0 bases from J, the gap between germline ends came to 11 bases. This CDR3 spans 16 amino acids. CDR3 in amino acids: CASSYGERSSGNTIYF. CDR3 coding DNA: TGTGCCAGCAGTTACGGGGAAAGGAGCTCTGGAAACACCATATATTTT.

The J gene is TRBJ1-6, the V gene TRBV30; D remains ambiguous. The CDR3 consists of 16 residues. CDR1 is GTSNPN and CDR2 is SVGIG in the germline V gene (reference sequence). V was trimmed by 0 bases and J by 4 bases, leaving 13 bases between them. The CDR3 DNA follows: TGTGCCTGGAGTGTACCAAGTCCGCCGTATAATTCACCCCTCCACTTT. Its protein is CAWSVPSPPYNSPLHF.

This rearrangement joins TRBV7-3 to TRBJ2-1, with D unresolved. The CDR3 length is 15 residues. Trimming removed 4 bases from V and 6 bases from J, with 16 bases in between. Germline CDR1 is SGHTA and CDR2 is FQGTGA. In nucleotides, the CDR3 is TGTGCCAGCAGCTCAGGCGGAGTAAACCCCAATGAGCAGTTCTTC. Translation: CASSSGGVNPNEQFF.

This chain uses TRBV6-1 with TRBJ2-7; 10 positions agree with TRBD2. The J segment lost 2 bases and the V segment lost 0 bases, leaving 4 bases of the junction unmatched. This CDR3 region has 16 residues. Per the germline V gene, CDR1 is MNHNS and CDR2 is SASEGT. The CDR3 bases are TGTGCCAGCAGTGAAGCAGCTAGCGGGGGCACCTACGAGCAGTACTTC. Encoded protein: CASSEAASGGTYEQYF.

The chain has TRBV6-6 and TRBJ2-5; possibly TRBD2 for D (7 bases). The CDR3 spans 14 residues. Germline V gene sequence: CDR1 MNHNY, CDR2 SVGAGI (reference sequence). The V end was cut by 0 bases, the J end by 5 bases, with 10 bases between. CDR3 amino acids: CASSYSGGRETQYF. In nucleotides, the CDR3 is TGTGCCAGCAGTTACTCGGGGGGGCGGGAGACCCAGTACTTC.

The J gene is TRBJ2-7, the V gene TRBV5-1; tentatively, D is TRBD1 (6 bases). This CDR3 has 14 amino acids. CDR1 is SGHRS and CDR2 is YFSETQ in the germline V gene. Trimming cost V 0 bases and J 2 bases, with 9 bases left between them. The CDR3 loop is CASSLAAGAYEQYF. DNA of the CDR3: TGCGCCAGCAGCTTGGCCGCAGGGGCCTACGAGCAGTACTTC.

The genes are TRBV11-3 and TRBJ2-1; 9 nucleotides align to TRBD2. The CDR3 totals 15 residues. In germline, CDR1 is SGHNT, CDR2 YENEEA. V was clipped by 1 base and J by 4 bases; unmatched bases: 2. The CDR3 reads CASSLGTSEYNEQFF. CDR3 nucleotides: TGTGCCAGCAGCTTAGGGACTAGCGAGTACAATGAGCAGTTCTTC.

The J gene is TRBJ1-1, the V gene TRBV27; D is unclear. Between the trimmed V and J ends, which lost 3 bases and 3 bases, there was a span of 8 bases. In germline, CDR1 is MNHEY, CDR2 SMNVEV (reference sequence). The CDR3 is made up of 13 amino acids. The chain's CDR3 is CASSLITDTEAFF. The CDR3 DNA reads TGTGCCAGCAGTTTGATCACCGACACTGAAGCTTTCTTT.

The gene calls are TRBV5-1 and TRBJ1-4, with D perhaps matching TRBD1 (6 bases). The CDR3 loop spans 13 amino acids. Germline V gives CDR1 SGHRS, CDR2 YFSETQ. V was clipped by 2 bases and J by 8 bases, with 10 bases between them. CDR3 coding DNA: TGCGCCAGCAGCTTCGGACAGAGCGAAAAACTGTTTTTT. It yields the protein CASSFGQSEKLFF.

This clone appeared once. The J gene is TRBJ2-5, the V gene TRBV5-6, with TRBD1 identical over 8 bases. V was clipped by 4 bases and J by 1 base; unmatched bases: 3. This CDR3 comprises 14 residues. CDR1 is SGHDT and CDR2 is YYEEEE in the germline V gene. The CDR3 coding sequence is TGTGCCAGCAGCCGCAGGGGGCTCCAAGAGACCCAGTACTTC. It encodes CASSRRGLQETQYF.

This clone was detected a few times. The chain carries TRBV11-2 and TRBJ2-1, with TRBD1 matching over 10 bases. The ends lost 5 bases at V and 7 bases at J; junction bases unmatched: 5. Germline V gene sequence: CDR1 SGHAT, CDR2 FQNNGV. The CDR3 loop spans 14 amino acids. CDR3 in amino acids: CASSPPGQGNEQFF. The CDR3 DNA reads as TGTGCCAGCAGCCCTCCGGGACAGGGGAATGAGCAGTTCTTC.

The chain is built from TRBV6-6 and TRBJ1-5, with D possibly TRBD1 on 6 matching bases. This CDR3 is built from 16 residues. The germline gives CDR1 MNHNY, CDR2 SVGAGI (reference sequence). With 8 bases removed from V and 6 bases from J, the gap between germline ends came to 23 bases. The CDR3 DNA sequence: TGTGCCAGCCTCAGGGGCTTTAGAGGGTCGTTTCAGCCCCAGCATTTT. Protein product: CASLRGFRGSFQPQHF.

The V and J genes are TRBV19 and TRBJ2-3; D unresolved. The CDR3 is 15 residues long. V was shortened by 0 bases and J by 3 bases, with 10 bases between the two germline ends. The germline V gene has CDR1 LNHDA and CDR2 SQIVND (reference sequence). The CDR3 loop is CASSIEMASTDTQYF. The CDR3 DNA is TGTGCCAGTAGTATAGAAATGGCGAGTACAGATACGCAGTATTTT.

Here the CDR3 reads CASSVEGQNGYTF. The CDR3 nucleotides read TGCGCCAGCAGCGTTGAGGGACAGAATGGCTACACCTTC. The rearrangement links TRBV5-1 to TRBJ1-2, with 7 bases that match TRBD1. V gave up 4 bases and J gave up 6 bases; unmatched junction bases: 6. CDR3 length: 13 residues. Looked up from germline, CDR1 is SGHRS and CDR2 is YFSETQ.

The DNA for the CDR3 is TGCGCCAGCAGCTTGGTAGGACTAGAGCAAGAGACCCAGTACTTC. Translation gives CASSLVGLEQETQYF. The chain joins TRBV5-1 to TRBJ2-5, with 7 bases fitting TRBD2. The CDR3 has 15 amino acids. Germline lookup yields CDR1 SGHRS and CDR2 YFSETQ. V lost 0 bases, J lost 2 bases, and 4 bases stayed unmatched.

The J gene is TRBJ2-1, the V gene TRBV6-6; 9 bases are a match to TRBD2. Per the germline V gene, CDR1 is MNHNY and CDR2 is SVGAGI (reference sequence). V shed 0 bases, J shed 3 bases, and the junction held 0 bases outside the gene matches. The CDR3 runs to 15 residues. The CDR3 protein is CASSYSTSGYNEQFF. DNA of the CDR3: TGTGCCAGCAGTTACTCGACTAGCGGCTACAATGAGCAGTTCTTC.

This clone was observed a handful of times. This chain connects TRBV6-5 to TRBJ1-2; possible D gene TRBD1, 5 bases. Germline lookup yields CDR1 MNHEY and CDR2 SVGAGI. V lost 5 bases and J lost 8, with 15 bases in between. The CDR3 has 13 amino acids. Written as DNA, the CDR3 is TGTGCCAGCAGTAGCCCCAGGGAAGAAGGCTACACCTTC. Translating gives CASSSPREEGYTF.

This chain joins TRBV29-1 and TRBJ2-7; no clear D gene. Between the trimmed V and J ends, which lost 1 base and 1 base, there was a span of 8 bases. CDR1 and CDR2 (germline): SQVTM, ANQGSEA. CDR3 length equals 13 residues. In DNA, the CDR3 is TGCAGCGTTGAAGGGGGTACGTCCTACGAGCAGTACTTC. Amino acids: CSVEGGTSYEQYF.

This chain links TRBV21-1 with TRBJ2-1; the table's D call, TRBD1, has no DNA check behind it. TRBV21-1 is a known pseudogene. The CDR3 has 12 amino acids. The CDR3 is CASSKAGAEQFF. Here the CDR3 DNA reads TGTGCCAGCAGCAAAGCAGGGGCTGAGCAGTTCTTC.

The CDR3 sequence is CATSRDRLGIVGYTF. The CDR3, as DNA: TGTGCCACCAGCAGAGATAGGTTAGGGATTGTTGGCTACACCTTC. The chain joins TRBV15 to TRBJ1-2, with D unclear. V was shortened by 0 bases and J by 7 bases, with 15 bases between the two germline ends. This CDR3 has 15 residues. CDR1 and CDR2 (germline): LNHNV, YYDKDF (reference sequence).

The chain couples TRBV7-6 to TRBJ2-4; D is undetermined. The CDR3 sequence is 13 residues long. Germline V gives CDR1 SGHVS, CDR2 FNYEAQ. V was trimmed by 8 bases and J by 3 bases, leaving 11 bases between them. The CDR3 DNA sequence: TGTGCCAGCGCCAATATGGACAAAAACATTCAGTACTTC. As protein: CASANMDKNIQYF.

This rearrangement joins TRBV11-3 to TRBJ1-1; D perhaps matches TRBD1 (6 bases). There are 12 residues in the CDR3. Trimming took 5 bases from V and 11 from J, leaving 15 bases between them. Germline V gene sequence: CDR1 SGHNT, CDR2 YENEEA. The CDR3 region has the DNA TGTGCCAGCAGCCCGAGGGGGGGGCAGGCTTTCTTT. It encodes CASSPRGGQAFF.

The rearrangement joins TRBV27 to TRBJ1-5, with D maybe TRBD1 (6 bases). The CDR3 spans 11 residues. The V end was cut by 10 bases, the J end by 7 bases, with 11 bases between. Per germline, CDR1 MNHEY and CDR2 SMNVEV (reference sequence). The DNA of the CDR3 is TGTGCCACAGGGGTAGGCCAGCCCCAGCATTTT. Protein product: CATGVGQPQHF.

The chain links TRBV19 to TRBJ1-5, with 7 bases aligning to TRBD1. In germline, CDR1 is LNHDA, CDR2 SQIVND (reference sequence). The CDR3 runs to 17 residues. V lost 4 bases to trimming and J lost 1 base; unmatched junction nucleotides: 10. The CDR3 spells CASSREGGAGSNQPQHF. The CDR3 DNA is TGTGCCAGTAGTAGGGAAGGGGGCGCGGGCAGCAATCAGCCCCAGCATTTT.

The chain joins TRBV7-2 to TRBJ2-7; possibly TRBD2 for D (7 bases). There are 17 residues in the CDR3. Germline-derived CDR1 and CDR2 are SGHTA and FQGNSA. V was shortened by 5 bases and J by 1 base, with 21 bases between the two germline ends. In nucleotides, the CDR3 is TGTGCCAGCAGCACTCGGGTAGGGGGAGGGGTGTCCTACGAGCAGTACTTC. It is translated as CASSTRVGGGVSYEQYF.

The genes are TRBV30 and TRBJ1-3; unclear D gene. The V gene's germline CDR1 is GTSNPN and CDR2 SVGIG (reference sequence). This CDR3 has 12 residues. Trimming pared 5 bases from V and 4 bases from J, leaving 9 bases between. The DNA of the CDR3 is TGTGCCTGGTATAACAACGGAAACACCATATATTTT. This translates into CAWYNNGNTIYF.